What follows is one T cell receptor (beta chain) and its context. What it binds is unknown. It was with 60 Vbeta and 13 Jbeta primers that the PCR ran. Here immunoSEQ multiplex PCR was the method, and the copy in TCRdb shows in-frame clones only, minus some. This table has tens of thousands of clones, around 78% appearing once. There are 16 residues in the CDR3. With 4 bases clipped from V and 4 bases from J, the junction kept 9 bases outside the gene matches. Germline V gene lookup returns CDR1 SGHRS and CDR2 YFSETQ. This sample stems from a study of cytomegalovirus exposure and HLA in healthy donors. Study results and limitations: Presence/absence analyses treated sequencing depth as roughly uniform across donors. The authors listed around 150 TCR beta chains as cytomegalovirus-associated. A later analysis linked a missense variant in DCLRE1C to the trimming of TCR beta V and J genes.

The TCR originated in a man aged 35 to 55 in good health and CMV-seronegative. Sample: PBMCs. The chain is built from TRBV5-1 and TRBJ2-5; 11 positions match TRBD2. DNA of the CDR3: TGCGCCAGCAGCAGTAGCGGGGGGGCATCGGGAGAGACCCAGTACTTC. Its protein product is CASSSSGGASGETQYF.